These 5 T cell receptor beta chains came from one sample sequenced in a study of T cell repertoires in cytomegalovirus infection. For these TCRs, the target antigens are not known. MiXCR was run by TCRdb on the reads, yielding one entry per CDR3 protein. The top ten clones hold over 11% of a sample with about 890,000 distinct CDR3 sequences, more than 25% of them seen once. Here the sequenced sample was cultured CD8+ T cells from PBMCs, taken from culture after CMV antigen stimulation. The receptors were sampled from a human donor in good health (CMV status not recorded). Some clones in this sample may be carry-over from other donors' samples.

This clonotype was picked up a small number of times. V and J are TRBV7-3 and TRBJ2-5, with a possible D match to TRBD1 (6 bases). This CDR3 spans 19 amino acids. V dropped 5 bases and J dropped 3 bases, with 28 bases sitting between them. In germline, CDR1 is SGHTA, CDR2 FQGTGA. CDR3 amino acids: CASSPSPSPPGHIKETQYF. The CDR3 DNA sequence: TGTGCCAGCAGCCCTTCCCCCTCACCTCCGGGACACATTAAAGAGACCCAGTACTTC.

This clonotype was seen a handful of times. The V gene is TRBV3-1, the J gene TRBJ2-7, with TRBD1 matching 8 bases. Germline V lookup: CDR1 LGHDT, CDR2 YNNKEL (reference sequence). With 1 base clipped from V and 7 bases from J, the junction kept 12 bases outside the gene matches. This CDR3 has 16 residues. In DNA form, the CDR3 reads TGTGCCAGCAGCCAAGCGACAGGGGACTGGGTCGATGAGCAGTACTTC. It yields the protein CASSQATGDWVDEQYF.

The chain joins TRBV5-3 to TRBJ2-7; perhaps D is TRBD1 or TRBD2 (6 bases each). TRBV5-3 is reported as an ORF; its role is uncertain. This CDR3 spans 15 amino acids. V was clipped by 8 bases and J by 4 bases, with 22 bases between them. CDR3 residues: CASSPEGGSYYEQYV. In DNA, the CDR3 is TGTGCCAGCAGCCCCGAGGGGGGCAGCTATTACGAGCAGTACGTC.

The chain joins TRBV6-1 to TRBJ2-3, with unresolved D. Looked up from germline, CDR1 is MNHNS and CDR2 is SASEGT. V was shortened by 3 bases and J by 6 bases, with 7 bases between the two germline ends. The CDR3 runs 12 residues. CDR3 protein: CASSDISDTQYF. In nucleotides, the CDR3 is TGTGCCAGCAGTGACATATCGGATACGCAGTATTTT.

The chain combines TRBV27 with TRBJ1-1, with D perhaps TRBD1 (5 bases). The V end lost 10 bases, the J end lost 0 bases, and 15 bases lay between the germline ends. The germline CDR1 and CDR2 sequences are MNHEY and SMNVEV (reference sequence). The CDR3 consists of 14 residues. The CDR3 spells CATKPGPLNTEAFF. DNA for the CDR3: TGTGCCACCAAACCGGGACCCTTGAACACTGAAGCTTTCTTT.